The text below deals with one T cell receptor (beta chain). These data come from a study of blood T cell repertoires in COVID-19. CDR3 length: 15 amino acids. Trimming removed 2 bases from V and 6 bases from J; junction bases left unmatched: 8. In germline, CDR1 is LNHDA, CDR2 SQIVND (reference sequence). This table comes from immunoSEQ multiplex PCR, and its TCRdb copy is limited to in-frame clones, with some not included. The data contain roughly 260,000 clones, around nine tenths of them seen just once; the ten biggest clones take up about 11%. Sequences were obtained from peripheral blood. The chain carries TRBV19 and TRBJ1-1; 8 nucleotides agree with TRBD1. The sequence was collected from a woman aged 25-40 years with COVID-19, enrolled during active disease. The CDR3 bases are TGTGCCAGTAGTATACTTCCGGGACAGGCCTCTGAAGCTTTCTTT. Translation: CASSILPGQASEAFF.